A selection of T cell receptor beta chains follows, all from one sample in a study of T cells in localized non-small cell lung cancer. Measured with immunoSEQ multiplex PCR; TCRdb has only the in-frame clones, and not every one. Of 64,000 or so clones listed, roughly 90% are singletons. Sequencing used peripheral blood, obtained before any cancer treatment. Every receptor here comes from a woman aged 35-75 years with stage I lung adenocarcinoma. Each CDR3 is given with its conserved first and last residue. D genes are given only for firm matches.

d_call: NA
cdr3_length: 14
j_call: TRBJ1-1
v_call: TRBV5-1
cdr3_aa: CASSGGIGASEAFF

d_call: NA
cdr3_length: 16
j_call: TRBJ2-2
v_call: TRBV7-9
cdr3_aa: CASSLAGSTISGELFF

d_call: TRBD2
cdr3_length: 15
j_call: TRBJ2-5
v_call: TRBV7-2
cdr3_aa: CASGTIAGEGETQYF

d_call: NA
cdr3_length: 11
j_call: TRBJ2-7
v_call: TRBV28
cdr3_aa: CASSPRGEQYF

d_call: NA
cdr3_length: 12
j_call: TRBJ2-7
v_call: TRBV19
cdr3_aa: CASSNVGYEQYF

d_call: TRBD2
cdr3_length: 16
j_call: TRBJ2-5
v_call: TRBV18
cdr3_aa: CASSPVAGGLSETQYF

d_call: TRBD1
cdr3_length: 14
j_call: TRBJ1-2
v_call: TRBV18
cdr3_aa: CASSPGTGTHGYTF

d_call: NA
cdr3_length: 11
j_call: TRBJ2-1
v_call: TRBV10-2
cdr3_aa: CASTSDNRQFF

d_call: NA
cdr3_length: 13
j_call: TRBJ1-1
v_call: TRBV5-1
cdr3_aa: CASSLDVNTEAFF

d_call: TRBD1
cdr3_length: 13
j_call: TRBJ1-2
v_call: TRBV12-5
cdr3_aa: CASSRGQGDGYTF

d_call: NA
cdr3_length: 13
j_call: TRBJ1-1
v_call: TRBV6-6
cdr3_aa: CASSYNGNTEAFF

d_call: NA
cdr3_length: 13
j_call: TRBJ2-7
v_call: TRBV13
cdr3_aa: CASSLAAGYEQYF

d_call: NA
cdr3_length: 15
j_call: TRBJ2-1
v_call: TRBV7-8
cdr3_aa: CASRLLAGPDNEQFF

d_call: NA
cdr3_length: 15
j_call: TRBJ1-5
v_call: TRBV5-1
cdr3_aa: CASSLMGEKGQPQHF

d_call: NA
cdr3_length: 14
j_call: TRBJ1-2
v_call: TRBV5-8
cdr3_aa: CASSLRQSFYGYTF

d_call: TRBD1
cdr3_length: 15
j_call: TRBJ1-1
v_call: TRBV19
cdr3_aa: CASSGSGQYNTEAFF

d_call: NA
cdr3_length: 15
j_call: TRBJ2-1
v_call: TRBV19
cdr3_aa: CASGGRPSSYNEQFF

d_call: NA
cdr3_length: 13
j_call: TRBJ2-5
v_call: TRBV7-2
cdr3_aa: CASSLAGPGTQYF

d_call: NA
cdr3_length: 15
j_call: TRBJ2-1
v_call: TRBV4-3
cdr3_aa: CASSQDSAAYNEQFF

d_call: NA
cdr3_length: 12
j_call: TRBJ2-3
v_call: TRBV19
cdr3_aa: CASSNLINTQYF

d_call: NA
cdr3_length: 16
j_call: TRBJ2-3
v_call: TRBV5-6
cdr3_aa: CASRDRAAARGDTQYF

d_call: NA
cdr3_length: 12
j_call: TRBJ1-5
v_call: TRBV19
cdr3_aa: CASSIADKPQHF

d_call: NA
cdr3_length: 14
j_call: TRBJ1-1
v_call: TRBV7-8
cdr3_aa: CASSAGHQNTEAFF

d_call: NA
cdr3_length: 15
j_call: TRBJ1-1
v_call: TRBV18
cdr3_aa: CASSPMRDGNTEAFF

d_call: NA
cdr3_length: 13
j_call: TRBJ2-5
v_call: TRBV4-2
cdr3_aa: CASSSNEQETQYF

d_call: NA
cdr3_length: 13
j_call: TRBJ1-1
v_call: TRBV30
cdr3_aa: CAWSRQRWAEAFF

d_call: NA
cdr3_length: 15
j_call: TRBJ2-1
v_call: TRBV27
cdr3_aa: CASSLEGSTYNEQFF

d_call: TRBD1
cdr3_length: 16
j_call: TRBJ2-3
v_call: TRBV2
cdr3_aa: CASSSNPGQGADTQYF

d_call: NA
cdr3_length: 16
j_call: TRBJ1-1
v_call: TRBV29-1
cdr3_aa: CSVVKAGGVRRTEAFF

d_call: NA
cdr3_length: 15
j_call: TRBJ2-2
v_call: TRBV29-1
cdr3_aa: CSVLSALPNTGELFF

d_call: NA
cdr3_length: 13
j_call: TRBJ2-3
v_call: TRBV6-5
cdr3_aa: CASNRQGTDTQYF

d_call: TRBD2
cdr3_length: 17
j_call: TRBJ2-5
v_call: TRBV7-8
cdr3_aa: CASSSRGSGSLQETQYF

d_call: NA
cdr3_length: 13
j_call: TRBJ2-5
v_call: TRBV19
cdr3_aa: CASRPRGGETQYF

d_call: TRBD1
cdr3_length: 14
j_call: TRBJ1-1
v_call: TRBV6-5
cdr3_aa: CASSRGQAATEAFF

d_call: NA
cdr3_length: 14
j_call: TRBJ1-1
v_call: TRBV19
cdr3_aa: CASSSTARNTEAFF

d_call: NA
cdr3_length: 13
j_call: TRBJ1-1
v_call: TRBV28
cdr3_aa: CASSLGRMTEAFF

d_call: NA
cdr3_length: 12
j_call: TRBJ2-2
v_call: TRBV10-3
cdr3_aa: CAISQNTGELFF

d_call: NA
cdr3_length: 16
j_call: TRBJ2-6
v_call: TRBV19
cdr3_aa: CASSLTLSSGANVLTF

d_call: NA
cdr3_length: 15
j_call: TRBJ2-3
v_call: TRBV19
cdr3_aa: CASSIGNGMVDTQYF

d_call: TRBD1
cdr3_length: 13
j_call: TRBJ2-7
v_call: TRBV9
cdr3_aa: CASSAGGSYEQYF

d_call: NA
cdr3_length: 14
j_call: TRBJ1-2
v_call: TRBV5-6
cdr3_aa: CASSLDQGVRGYTF

d_call: NA
cdr3_length: 14
j_call: TRBJ1-1
v_call: TRBV9
cdr3_aa: CASSVVRGDTEAFF

d_call: TRBD2
cdr3_length: 15
j_call: TRBJ2-7
v_call: TRBV5-6
cdr3_aa: CASSLAGPLSYEQYF

d_call: NA
cdr3_length: 13
j_call: TRBJ1-3
v_call: TRBV4-3
cdr3_aa: CASSQAAGNTIYF

d_call: NA
cdr3_length: 17
j_call: TRBJ2-3
v_call: TRBV7-8
cdr3_aa: CASSSDSEGLLGDTQYF

d_call: NA
cdr3_length: 15
j_call: TRBJ1-6
v_call: TRBV25-1
cdr3_aa: CASSRGDAYNSPLHF

d_call: TRBD2
cdr3_length: 13
j_call: TRBJ2-7
v_call: TRBV7-2
cdr3_aa: CASSLEELAAPYF

d_call: TRBD1
cdr3_length: 16
j_call: TRBJ2-7
v_call: TRBV18
cdr3_aa: CASSPSPGGAGHEQYF

d_call: NA
cdr3_length: 14
j_call: TRBJ1-1
v_call: TRBV10-2
cdr3_aa: CASTGGGMNTEAFF

d_call: NA
cdr3_length: 16
j_call: TRBJ1-1
v_call: TRBV27
cdr3_aa: CASSPSPGVMNTEAFF

d_call: NA
cdr3_length: 14
j_call: TRBJ1-2
v_call: TRBV2
cdr3_aa: CASSEALQGYGYTF

d_call: NA
cdr3_length: 16
j_call: TRBJ1-1
v_call: TRBV11-2
cdr3_aa: CASRSPSRLRNTEAFF

d_call: NA
cdr3_length: 14
j_call: TRBJ1-5
v_call: TRBV15
cdr3_aa: CATSRSGTNQPQHF

d_call: TRBD1
cdr3_length: 14
j_call: TRBJ1-3
v_call: TRBV10-3
cdr3_aa: CAIGQGANGNTIYF

d_call: TRBD2
cdr3_length: 16
j_call: TRBJ2-1
v_call: TRBV7-2
cdr3_aa: CASSPEYPGLAVQQFF

d_call: NA
cdr3_length: 16
j_call: TRBJ2-4
v_call: TRBV4-3
cdr3_aa: CASSQVDSLAKNIQYF

d_call: NA
cdr3_length: 15
j_call: TRBJ1-1
v_call: TRBV5-6
cdr3_aa: CASSPLGLGAGEAFF